This T cell receptor beta chain was documented in a study of blood T cell repertoires in COVID-19. On the study more broadly: Researchers got acute and convalescent COVID-19 samples from the United States, Italy and Spain. PBMCs, B-cell-depleted T cells, or T cells were the source of the cDNA or gDNA that made up the material.

Original handling: Nucleated cell counts were estimated from reference gene primer amplification. Sequencing was performed with immunoSEQ multiplex PCR; in TCRdb, only in-frame clones are kept and a portion is missing. V and J calls and clone size follow that table, whereas D and trimming were derived from the DNA. The sample includes about 78,000 clones, nearly 90% of them seen just once. CDR1 and CDR2 (germline): MNHEY, SVGAGI. V shed 7 bases and J shed 9 bases, with 10 bases lying between them. The CDR3 is 12 residues long. This TCR came from a woman older than 75 with active or convalescent COVID-19. V usage is TRBV6-5 and J usage is TRBJ1-6, with D maybe TRBD1 (6 bases). Sequencing used peripheral blood. The CDR3: CASNLGASPLHF. For the CDR3, the DNA is TGTGCCAGCAACTTGGGGGCTTCACCCCTCCACTTT.